This entry lists 13 T cell receptor beta chains sequenced from one sample in a study of blood T cells in healthy people across ages (dated by TCRdb to the mid-2010s). Library creation used 5' RACE. The listed sequencing device is Illumina HiSeq 2500. A second PCR of about 7 to 12 cycles was run with a J-beta primer mix and a sample-barcoded 5' primer. TCRdb reprocessing: public reads trimmed at Q25 with fastp, clones called with MiXCR, in-frame beta chains kept. Rows are unified per CDR3 protein, each entry keeping the most common DNA and genes. The sample yields some 290,000 distinct CDR3 sequences; roughly 29% were counted once. Together, the top ten hold about 30% of the sample. Sequenced sample: blood. These receptors all come from a woman in her seventies in good health.

This chain uses TRBV6-4 with TRBJ2-1, with 9 bases that match TRBD2. The V gene's germline CDR1 is MRHNA and CDR2 SNTAGT. Trimming took 1 base from V and 6 from J; bases not matched to a gene: 10. The CDR3 extends over 17 amino acids. The DNA for the CDR3 is TGTGCCAGCAGTGACTTCCCCGGGAAGCGGGAGGTCAATGAGCAGTTCTTC. Translation: CASSDFPGKREVNEQFF.

V is TRBV7-9 and J is TRBJ2-3; weak D call: TRBD1 (6 bases). Germline-derived CDR1 and CDR2 are SEHNR and FQNEAQ (reference sequence). CDR3 size: 15 residues. Trimming shortened V by 3 bases and J by 2 bases, and 12 bases separated the two germline ends. The CDR3 loop is CASSFAGQNTDTQYF. As DNA, the CDR3 is TGTGCCAGCAGCTTCGCCGGACAGAACACAGATACGCAGTATTTT.

For this clonotype: A much larger clone is a single base away; this may be a read error. The chain carries TRBV29-1 and TRBJ2-5, with D possibly TRBD1 on 6 matching bases. The CDR3 extends over 13 amino acids. Looked up from germline, CDR1 is SQVTM and CDR2 is ANQGSEA. The CDR3 here is CGVTGTTLGEQYF. The DNA of the CDR3 is TGCGGCGTTACCGGGACAACCTTGGGAGAGCAGTACTTC.

The J gene is TRBJ2-2, the V gene TRBV12-3 or TRBV12-4; no clear D. The ends were cut back, 6 bases at V and 4 bases at J, with 15 bases in the middle. CDR3 length: 15 amino acids. The CDR3 DNA follows: TGTGCCAGCAGCTTCGATCAGACGATCACCGGGGAGCTGTTTTTT. Its protein product is CASSFDQTITGELFF.

In DNA form, the CDR3 reads TGTGCCAGCACCCCTGGCTCTTTCTCTGGAAACACCATATATTTT. Translated, it gives CASTPGSFSGNTIYF. V usage is TRBV9 and J usage is TRBJ1-3; no clear D. Germline V lookup: CDR1 SGDLS, CDR2 YYNGEE. There are 15 residues in the CDR3. Deletions cut 6 bases from V and 0 bases from J, with 13 bases between.

This clonotype appeared a few times. The gene calls are TRBV20-1 and TRBJ2-3, with a possible D match to TRBD2 (6 bases). Trimming cost V 2 bases and J 2 bases, with 8 bases left between them. This CDR3 region has 13 residues. In germline, CDR1 is DFQATT, CDR2 SNEGSKA (reference sequence). The CDR3 here is CSARWGVTDTQYF. The CDR3 bases are TGCAGTGCTAGATGGGGGGTCACAGATACGCAGTATTTT.

This clonotype has at least ten counts. The rearrangement joins TRBV5-6 to TRBJ1-6; D not resolved. The CDR3 spans 15 residues. V was cut by 1 base and J by 7 bases, with 12 bases left in between. Germline V gives CDR1 SGHDT, CDR2 YYEEEE. CDR3 sequence (DNA): TGTGCCAGCAGCTTGCGCCCCCTCAGCAATTCACCCCTCCACTTT. Translating it yields CASSLRPLSNSPLHF.

This clonotype was counted only a few times. A read error may account for a junction end that differs from germline. The chain has TRBV10-2 and TRBJ2-4, with TRBD2 matching over 8 bases. The CDR3 is 12 residues long. Germline V gives CDR1 WSHSY, CDR2 SAAADI. CDR3 amino acids: CASSEFSGVQGF. The DNA of the CDR3 is TGCGCCAGCAGTGAGTTTAGCGGGGTCCAGGGCTTC.

V is TRBV28 and J is TRBJ2-3, with D perhaps TRBD2 (5 bases). CDR1 is MDHEN, CDR2 SYDVKM, per germline. The ends were cut back, 8 bases at V and 3 bases at J, with 12 bases in the middle. This CDR3 comprises 13 residues. Here the CDR3 DNA reads TGTGCCAGCGAGGGAGAAGTGACAGATACGCAGTATTTT. Translated, it gives CASEGEVTDTQYF.

The chain has TRBV10-3 and TRBJ1-1; a weak D match, TRBD1 (6 bases). CDR1 is ENHRY, CDR2 SYGVKD, per germline. The CDR3 sequence is 16 residues long. Trimming left V 0 bases short and J 7 bases short, with 18 bases between. CDR3 nucleotide sequence: TGTGCCATCAGTGAGTCGGTTGGGGGGACACCTGTTGAAGCTTTCTTT. It specifies CAISESVGGTPVEAFF.

This clonotype was observed a handful of times. The gene calls are TRBV6-6 and TRBJ1-4; D call uncertain. This CDR3 is 15 amino acids long. Germline loops: CDR1 MNHNY, CDR2 SVGAGI (reference sequence). Trimming removed 6 bases at V and 4 bases at J, with 15 bases between. The DNA of the CDR3 is TGTGCCAGCAGCCGAAAAGGAGCCCTTAATGAAAAACTGTTTTTT. It encodes CASSRKGALNEKLFF.

About this clonotype: Sequence at one end of the junction differs from germline and may be a read error. This chain uses TRBV4-3 with TRBJ2-1; the D is unclear. CDR1 and CDR2 (germline): LGHNA, YSLEER. CDR3 length: 14 residues. In nucleotides, the CDR3 is TGCGCCAGCAGCCAAGGCGGTACCGCAAATGAGCGGTTCTTC. Translation gives CASSQGGTANERFF.

In this sample, this clonotype turned up many times. This sequence joins TRBV5-1 and TRBJ2-1, with 10 bases lining up with TRBD2. Unmatched junction bases numbered 6, after V lost 0 bases and J lost 6 bases. Germline CDR1 reads SGHRS; CDR2 reads YFSETQ. The CDR3 has 16 amino acids. CDR3 nucleotide sequence: TGCGCCAGCAGCTTGGGTGTCGGGACTAGCGTCAATGAGCAGTTCTTC. This encodes CASSLGVGTSVNEQFF.